Listed here are 4 T cell receptor beta chains from one sample, sequenced in a study of breast tumors, draining lymph nodes, adjacent tissues. TCRdb called the multiplex PCR reads again in MiXCR, with one record for every CDR3 protein. Here the sample spans roughly 14,000 distinct CDR3 sequences, around 52% being singletons. The sequenced sample consisted of tumor-adjacent breast tissue. The receptors derive from a female donor with breast cancer. Some clones in this sample may be carry-over from other donors' samples.

The rearrangement uses TRBV5-6 and TRBJ2-7; TRBD2 matches at 13 bases. With 4 bases clipped from V and 6 bases from J, the junction kept 13 bases outside the gene matches. Germline V gene data show CDR1 as SGHDT and CDR2 as YYEEEE. CDR3 size: 17 residues. DNA of the CDR3: TGTGCCAGCAGCGCCGACCCTGTTGGGACTAGCGGGACCGAGCAGTACTTC. Its translation is CASSADPVGTSGTEQYF.

On this clonotype: With a much larger clone just one base away, this may be a read error. The V call is TRBV6-1, the J call TRBJ2-3, with TRBD2 identical over 8 bases. This CDR3 contains 15 residues. CDR1 and CDR2 from the germline V gene are MNHNS and SASEGT. V gave up 5 bases and J gave up 5 bases; unmatched junction bases: 9. CDR3 sequence (DNA): TGTGCCAGCAGTCAGAACGGGAGGGCAGGAGATACGCAGTATTTT. Translation gives CASSQNGRAGDTQYF.

This clonotype was recorded at least ten times. The gene calls are TRBV19 and TRBJ1-1; no firm D call. The germline V and J ends were trimmed by 6 bases and 0 bases, with 14 bases remaining between them. The CDR3 contains 15 residues. Germline CDR1 LNHDA, CDR2 SQIVND (reference sequence). Written as DNA, the CDR3 is TGTGCCAGTAGCCCCGTTGAGGGCATGAACACTGAAGCTTTCTTT. Translating gives CASSPVEGMNTEAFF.

The rearrangement joins TRBV20-1 to TRBJ1-1; D might be TRBD1 (5 bases). This CDR3 has 16 amino acids. V dropped 1 base and J dropped 3 bases, with 18 bases sitting between them. Germline CDR1 DFQATT, CDR2 SNEGSKA (reference sequence). The CDR3 bases are TGCAGTGCTAGAGTGGGATGGGGGGGAGGGGACACTGAAGCTTTCTTT. Amino acids: CSARVGWGGGDTEAFF.